The 3 T cell receptor beta chains presented below share a single source sample, sequenced in a study of CD8 T cells in Susac syndrome. RNA in amounts of roughly 0.5 to 1 ug was reverse transcribed with random hexamers. Each CDR3 protein is one row after TCRdb ran MiXCR on the immunoSEQ multiplex PCR reads. The sample shows approximately 200,000 distinct CDR3 sequences, 90% to 95% of them seen only once. Material for sequencing was CD4+ T cells from PBMCs. The receptors were sampled from a human donor with multiple sclerosis.

This chain uses TRBV3-1 with TRBJ2-3; maybe TRBD2 (7 bases). Per the germline V gene, CDR1 is LGHDT and CDR2 is YNNKEL (reference sequence). There are 13 residues in the CDR3. Trimming took off 1 base at V and 9 bases at J, with 11 bases between the two ends. CDR3 DNA sequence: TGTGCCAGCAGCCAAGGGGGGGGCCGCACGCAGTATTTT. It translates to CASSQGGGRTQYF.

The chain combines TRBV20-1 with TRBJ2-4; D ambiguous. Germline CDR1 reads DFQATT; CDR2 reads SNEGSKA (reference sequence). The V and J ends lost 0 bases and 1 base respectively, with 7 bases between them. This CDR3 region has 14 residues. CDR3 in DNA: TGCAGTGCTAGAGATCTCCAGGCCAAAAACATTCAGTACTTC. Translating it yields CSARDLQAKNIQYF.

This chain links TRBV7-2 with TRBJ2-7; D uncertain. V was shortened by 6 bases and J by 4 bases, with 10 bases between the two germline ends. CDR1 is SGHTA and CDR2 is FQGNSA in the germline V gene. The CDR3 is made up of 12 amino acids. Written as DNA, the CDR3 is TGTGCCAGCAGACGAGAGGCGTACGAGCAGTACTTC. It is translated as CASRREAYEQYF.